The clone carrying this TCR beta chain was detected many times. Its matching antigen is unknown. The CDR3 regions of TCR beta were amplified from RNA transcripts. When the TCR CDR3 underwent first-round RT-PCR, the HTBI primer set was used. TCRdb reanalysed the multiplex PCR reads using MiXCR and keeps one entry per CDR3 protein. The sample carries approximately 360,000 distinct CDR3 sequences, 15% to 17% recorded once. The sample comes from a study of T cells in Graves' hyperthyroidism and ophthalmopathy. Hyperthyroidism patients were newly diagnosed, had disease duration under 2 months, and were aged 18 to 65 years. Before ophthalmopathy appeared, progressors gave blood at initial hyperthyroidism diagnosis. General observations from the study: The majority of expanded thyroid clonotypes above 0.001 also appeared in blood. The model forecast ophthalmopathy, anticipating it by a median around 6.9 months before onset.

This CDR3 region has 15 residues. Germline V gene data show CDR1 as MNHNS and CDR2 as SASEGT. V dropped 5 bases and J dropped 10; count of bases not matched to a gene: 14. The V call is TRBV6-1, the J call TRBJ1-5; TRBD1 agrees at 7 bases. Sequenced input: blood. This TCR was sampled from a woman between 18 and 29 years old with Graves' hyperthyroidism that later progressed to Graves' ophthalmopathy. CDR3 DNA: TGTGCCAGCAGTCCGACAGGGAGCAACGTTCGACCCCAGCATTTT. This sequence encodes CASSPTGSNVRPQHF.